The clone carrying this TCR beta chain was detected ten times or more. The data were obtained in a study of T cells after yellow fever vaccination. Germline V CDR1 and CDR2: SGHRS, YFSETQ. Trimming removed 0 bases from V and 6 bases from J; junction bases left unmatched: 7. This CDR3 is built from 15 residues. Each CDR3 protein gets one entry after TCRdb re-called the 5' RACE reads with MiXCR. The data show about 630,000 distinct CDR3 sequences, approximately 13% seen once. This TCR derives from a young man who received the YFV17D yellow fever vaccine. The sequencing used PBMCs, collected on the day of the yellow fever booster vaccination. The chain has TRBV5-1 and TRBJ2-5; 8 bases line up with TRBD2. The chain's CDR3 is CASSLGTGGPKTQYF. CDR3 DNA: TGCGCCAGCAGCTTGGGTACGGGAGGGCCGAAGACCCAGTACTTC.